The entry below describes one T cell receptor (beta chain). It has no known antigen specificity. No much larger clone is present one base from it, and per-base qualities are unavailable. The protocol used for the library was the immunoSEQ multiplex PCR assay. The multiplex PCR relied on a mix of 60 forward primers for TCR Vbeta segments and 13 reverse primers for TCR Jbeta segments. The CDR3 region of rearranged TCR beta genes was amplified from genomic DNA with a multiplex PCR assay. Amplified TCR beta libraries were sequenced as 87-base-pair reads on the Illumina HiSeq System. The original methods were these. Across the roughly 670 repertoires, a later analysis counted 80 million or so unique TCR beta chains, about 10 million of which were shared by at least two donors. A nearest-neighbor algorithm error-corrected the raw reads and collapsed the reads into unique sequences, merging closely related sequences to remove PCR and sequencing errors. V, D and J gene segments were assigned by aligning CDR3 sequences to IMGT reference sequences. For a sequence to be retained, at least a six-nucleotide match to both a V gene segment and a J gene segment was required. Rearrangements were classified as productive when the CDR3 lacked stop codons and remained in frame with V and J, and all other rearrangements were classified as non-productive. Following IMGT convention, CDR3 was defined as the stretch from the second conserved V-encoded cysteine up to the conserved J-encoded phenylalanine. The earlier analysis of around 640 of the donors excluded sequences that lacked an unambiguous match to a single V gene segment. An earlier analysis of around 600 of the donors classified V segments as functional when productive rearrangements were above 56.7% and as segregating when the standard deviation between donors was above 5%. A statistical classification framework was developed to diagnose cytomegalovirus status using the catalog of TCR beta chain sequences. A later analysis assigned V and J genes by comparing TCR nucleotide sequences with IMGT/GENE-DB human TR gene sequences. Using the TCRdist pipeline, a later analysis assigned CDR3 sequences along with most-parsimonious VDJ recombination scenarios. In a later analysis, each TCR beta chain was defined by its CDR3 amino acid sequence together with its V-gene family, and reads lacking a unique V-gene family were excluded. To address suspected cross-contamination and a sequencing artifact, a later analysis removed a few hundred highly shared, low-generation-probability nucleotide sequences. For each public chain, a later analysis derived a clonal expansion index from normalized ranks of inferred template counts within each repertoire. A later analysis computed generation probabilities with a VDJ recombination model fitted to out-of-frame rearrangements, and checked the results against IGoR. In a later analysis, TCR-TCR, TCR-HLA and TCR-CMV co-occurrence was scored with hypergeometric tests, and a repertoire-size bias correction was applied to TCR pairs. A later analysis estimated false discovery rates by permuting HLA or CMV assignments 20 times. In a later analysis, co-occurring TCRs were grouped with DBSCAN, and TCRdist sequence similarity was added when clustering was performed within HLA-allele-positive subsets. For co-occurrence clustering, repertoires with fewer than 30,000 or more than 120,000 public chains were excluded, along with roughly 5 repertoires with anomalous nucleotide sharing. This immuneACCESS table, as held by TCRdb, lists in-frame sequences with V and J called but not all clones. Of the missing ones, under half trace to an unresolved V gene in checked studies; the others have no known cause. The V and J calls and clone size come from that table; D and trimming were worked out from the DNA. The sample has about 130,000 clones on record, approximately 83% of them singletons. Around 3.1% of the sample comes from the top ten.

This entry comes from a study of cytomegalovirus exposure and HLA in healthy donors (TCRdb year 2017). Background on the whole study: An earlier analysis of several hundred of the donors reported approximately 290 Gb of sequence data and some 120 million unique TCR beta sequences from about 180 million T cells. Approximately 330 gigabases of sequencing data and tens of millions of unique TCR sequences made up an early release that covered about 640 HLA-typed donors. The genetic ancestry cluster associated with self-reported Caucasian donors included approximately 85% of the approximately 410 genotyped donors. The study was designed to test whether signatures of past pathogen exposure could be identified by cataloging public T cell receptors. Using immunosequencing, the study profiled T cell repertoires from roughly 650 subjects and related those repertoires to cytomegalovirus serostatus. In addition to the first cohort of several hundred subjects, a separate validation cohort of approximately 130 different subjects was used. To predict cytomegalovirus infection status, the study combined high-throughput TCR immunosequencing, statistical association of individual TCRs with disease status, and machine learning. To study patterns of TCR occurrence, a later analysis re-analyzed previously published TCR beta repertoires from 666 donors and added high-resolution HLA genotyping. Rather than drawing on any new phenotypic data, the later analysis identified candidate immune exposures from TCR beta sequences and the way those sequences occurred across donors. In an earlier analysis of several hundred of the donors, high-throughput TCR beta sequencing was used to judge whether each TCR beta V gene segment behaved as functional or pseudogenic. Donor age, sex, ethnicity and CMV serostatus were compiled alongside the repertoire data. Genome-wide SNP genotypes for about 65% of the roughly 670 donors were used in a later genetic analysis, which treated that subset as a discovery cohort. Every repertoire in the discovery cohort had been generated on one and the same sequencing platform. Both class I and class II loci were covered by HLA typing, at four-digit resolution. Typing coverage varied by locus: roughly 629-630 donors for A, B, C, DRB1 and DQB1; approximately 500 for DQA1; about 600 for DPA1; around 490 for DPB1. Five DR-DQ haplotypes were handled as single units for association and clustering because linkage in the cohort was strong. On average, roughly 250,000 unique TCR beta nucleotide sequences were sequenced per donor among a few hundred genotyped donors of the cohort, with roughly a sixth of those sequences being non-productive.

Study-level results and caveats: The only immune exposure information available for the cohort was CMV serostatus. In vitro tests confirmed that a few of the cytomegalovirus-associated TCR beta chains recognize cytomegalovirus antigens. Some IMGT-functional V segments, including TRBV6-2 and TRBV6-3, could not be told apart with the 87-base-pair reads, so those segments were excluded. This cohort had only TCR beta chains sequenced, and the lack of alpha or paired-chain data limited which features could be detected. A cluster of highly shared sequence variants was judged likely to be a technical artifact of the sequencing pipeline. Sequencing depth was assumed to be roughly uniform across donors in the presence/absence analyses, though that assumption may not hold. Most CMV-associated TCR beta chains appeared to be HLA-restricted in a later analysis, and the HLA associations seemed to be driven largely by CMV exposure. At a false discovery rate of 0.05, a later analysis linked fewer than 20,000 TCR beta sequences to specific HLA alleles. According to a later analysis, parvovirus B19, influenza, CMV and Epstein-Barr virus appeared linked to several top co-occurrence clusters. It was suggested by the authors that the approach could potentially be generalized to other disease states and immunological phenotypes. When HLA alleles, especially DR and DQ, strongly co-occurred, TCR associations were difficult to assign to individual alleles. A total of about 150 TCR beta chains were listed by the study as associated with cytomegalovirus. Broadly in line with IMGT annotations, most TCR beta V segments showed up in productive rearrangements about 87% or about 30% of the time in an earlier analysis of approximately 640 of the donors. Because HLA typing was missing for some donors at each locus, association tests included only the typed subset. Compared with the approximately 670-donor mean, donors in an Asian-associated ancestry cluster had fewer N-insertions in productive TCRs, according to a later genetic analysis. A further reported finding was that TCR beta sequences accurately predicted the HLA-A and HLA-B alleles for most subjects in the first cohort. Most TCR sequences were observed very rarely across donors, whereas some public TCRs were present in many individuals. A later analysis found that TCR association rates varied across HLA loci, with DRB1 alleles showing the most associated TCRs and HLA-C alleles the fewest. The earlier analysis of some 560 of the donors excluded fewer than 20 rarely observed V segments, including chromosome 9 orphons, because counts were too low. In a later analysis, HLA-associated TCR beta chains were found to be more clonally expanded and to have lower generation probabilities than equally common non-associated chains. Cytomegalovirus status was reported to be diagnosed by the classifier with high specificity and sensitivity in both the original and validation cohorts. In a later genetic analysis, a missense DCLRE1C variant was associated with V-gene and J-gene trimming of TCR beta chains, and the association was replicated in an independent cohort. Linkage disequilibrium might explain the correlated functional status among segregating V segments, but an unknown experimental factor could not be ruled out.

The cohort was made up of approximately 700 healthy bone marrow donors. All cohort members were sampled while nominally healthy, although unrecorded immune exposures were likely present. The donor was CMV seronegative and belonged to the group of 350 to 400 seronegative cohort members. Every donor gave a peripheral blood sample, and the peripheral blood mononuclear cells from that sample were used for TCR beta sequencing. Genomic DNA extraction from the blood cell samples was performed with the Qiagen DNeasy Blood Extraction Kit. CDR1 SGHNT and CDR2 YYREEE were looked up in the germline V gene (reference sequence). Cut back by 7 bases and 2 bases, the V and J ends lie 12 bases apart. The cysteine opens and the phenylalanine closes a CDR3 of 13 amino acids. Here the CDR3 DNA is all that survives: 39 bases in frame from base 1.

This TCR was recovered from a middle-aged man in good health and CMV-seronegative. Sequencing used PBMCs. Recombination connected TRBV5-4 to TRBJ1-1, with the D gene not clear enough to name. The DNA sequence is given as TGTGCCAGCCGAATAACAGCCAACACTGAAGCTTTCTTT. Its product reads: CASRITANTEAFF.